These 21 T cell receptor beta chains were all obtained from the same sample, sequenced in a study of control samples from healthy donors and cancer patients. TCRdb keeps only in-frame clones here, not all; method: immunoSEQ multiplex PCR. The sample shows roughly 92,000 clones, 85% to 90% of them seen only once. The sample was blood. The receptors shown here come from a woman in her 50s in good health.

The chain carries TRBV12-5 and TRBJ2-3; TRBD2 aligns across 7 bases. The length of the CDR3 is 14 residues. Germline CDR1 and CDR2: LGHNT and FRNRAP. J lost 11 bases, V lost 3 bases, and 11 bases had no gene match. CDR3 nucleotides: TGTGCTAGTGGTTTAGCGGGATGGGGTGCAATGCAGTATTTT. This sequence encodes CASGLAGWGAMQYF. Full variable domain (remainder filled in from reference TRBV12-5 and TRBJ2-3): DARVTQTPRHKVTEMGQEVTMRCQPILGHNTVFWYRQTMMQGLELLAYFRNRAPLDDSGMPKDRFSAEMPDATLATLKIQPSEPRDSAVYFCASGLAGWGAMQYFGPGTRLTVL.

The gene calls are TRBV7-2 and TRBJ2-3, with D possibly matching TRBD2 (5 bases). CDR3 length equals 13 residues. Germline CDR1 SGHTA, CDR2 FQGNSA. V was pared by 0 bases and J by 9 bases, with 10 bases between. CDR3 amino acids: CASSLAGESTQYF. The CDR3 DNA follows: TGTGCCAGCAGCTTAGCGGGAGAGTCAACGCAGTATTTT.

This clone was found a few times. Other DNA sequences in the same sample also yield this CDR3. V gene TRBV11-2 combines with J gene TRBJ1-1; D is ambiguous. CDR1 is SGHAT, CDR2 FQNNGV, per germline. This CDR3 has 12 amino acids. The V end lost 7 bases, the J end lost 1 base, and 7 bases lay between the germline ends. CDR3 loop: CASNRPNTEAFF. The CDR3 DNA is TGTGCCAGCAATCGGCCGAACACTGAAGCTTTCTTT.

This clone was seen only a few times. The V and J genes are TRBV11-2 and TRBJ2-7, with D possibly matching TRBD1 (6 bases). Germline CDR1 is SGHAT and CDR2 is FQNNGV. Trimming stripped 5 bases from V and 2 bases from J, with 13 bases between. The CDR3 runs to 14 residues. Here the CDR3 reads CASSEDGQTYEQYF. For the CDR3, the DNA is TGTGCCAGCAGCGAAGACGGACAGACCTACGAGCAGTACTTC.

This chain joins TRBV7-3 and TRBJ2-3; D not resolved. Trimming shortened V by 1 base and J by 2 bases, and 7 bases separated the two germline ends. Per germline, CDR1 SGHTA and CDR2 FQGTGA. The CDR3 spans 14 residues. The CDR3 coding sequence is TGTGCCAGCAGCTTAATGCCCAACACAGATACGCAGTATTTT. It translates to CASSLMPNTDTQYF.

This chain uses TRBV9 with TRBJ2-2, with 10 bases identical to TRBD1. CDR3 length: 16 amino acids. Germline values: CDR1 SGDLS, CDR2 YYNGEE. Trimming removed 3 bases from V and 7 bases from J; junction bases left unmatched: 9. The CDR3 loop is CASSAGQGVTGGELFF. The CDR3 nucleotides read TGTGCCAGCAGCGCTGGACAGGGGGTAACGGGCGGGGAGCTGTTTTTT.

The chain has TRBV4-3 and TRBJ1-6; D unresolved. Trimming stripped 5 bases from V and 0 bases from J, with 11 bases between. Germline V gene lookup returns CDR1 LGHNA and CDR2 YSLEER. The CDR3 covers 16 residues. CDR3 sequence (DNA): TGCGCCAGCAGCAACCTTTTAAGCTCCTATAATTCACCCCTCCACTTT. Translated, it gives CASSNLLSSYNSPLHF.

This rearrangement joins TRBV6-1 to TRBJ1-2, with D perhaps matching TRBD1 (5 bases). Trimming pared 1 base from V and 5 bases from J, leaving 14 bases between. The germline V gene encodes CDR1 MNHNS and CDR2 SASEGT. The CDR3 consists of 15 residues. This CDR3 reads CASSEVGREFYGYTF. The CDR3, as DNA: TGTGCCAGCAGTGAAGTGGGCAGGGAGTTTTATGGCTACACCTTC.

The rearrangement uses TRBV5-5 and TRBJ1-5; maybe TRBD1 (5 bases). The CDR3 contains 15 residues. V was clipped by 2 bases and J by 0 bases, with 9 bases between them. The germline CDR1 and CDR2 sequences are SGHKS and YYEKEE (reference sequence). CDR3 residues: CASSFRGVSNQPQHF. CDR3 sequence (DNA): TGTGCCAGCAGCTTCCGGGGGGTTAGCAATCAGCCCCAGCATTTT. Combining the CDR3 with reference TRBV5-5 and TRBJ1-5 gives the whole variable domain DAGVTQSPTHLIKTRGQQVTLRCSPISGHKSVSWYQQVLGQGPQFIFQYYEKEERGRGNFPDRFSARQFPNYSSELNVNALLLGDSALYLCASSFRGVSNQPQHFGDGTRLSIL.

The CDR3 DNA follows: TGTGCCTGCTCCGGGACAGGGGGCACTCAGCCCCAGCATTTT. Encoded protein: CACSGTGGTQPQHF. The V gene is TRBV19, the J gene TRBJ1-5; 12 bases are shared with TRBD1. CDR3 length equals 14 residues. Looked up from germline, CDR1 is LNHDA and CDR2 is SQIVND (reference sequence). The V segment lost 11 bases and the J segment 6 bases; nucleotides outside the gene matches: 8. Using reference TRBV19 and TRBJ1-5 for the parts outside the CDR3, the full variable domain is DGGITQSPKYLFRKEGQNVTLSCEQNLNHDAMYWYRQDPGQGLRLIYYSQIVNDFQKGDIAEGYSVSREKKESFPLTVTSAQKNPTAFYLCACSGTGGTQPQHFGDGTRLSIL.

The V and J genes are TRBV28 and TRBJ2-7; TRBD1 agrees at 9 bases. V was pared by 4 bases and J by 4 bases, with 5 bases of the junction left unmatched. The germline CDR1 and CDR2 sequences are MDHEN and SYDVKM. The CDR3 consists of 14 residues. The CDR3 protein is CASSSGTGLYEQYF. DNA of the CDR3: TGTGCCAGCAGTTCGGGGACAGGGTTATACGAGCAGTACTTC.

The V call is TRBV19, the J call TRBJ1-4; TRBD1 might be the D (6 bases). V lost 4 bases and J 4 bases, leaving 16 bases between the germline ends. The CDR3 consists of 16 residues. Germline loops: CDR1 LNHDA, CDR2 SQIVND (reference sequence). This CDR3 reads CASSTKQGLGNEKLFF. The CDR3 nucleotides are TGTGCCAGTAGTACAAAACAGGGATTGGGTAATGAAAAACTGTTTTTT.

The chain employs TRBV2 and TRBJ1-5, with TRBD1 matching over 9 bases. The CDR3 totals 18 residues. Germline trimming cut 4 bases from V and 2 bases from J; bases unmatched to any gene: 12. Germline V CDR1 and CDR2: SNHLY, FYNNEI. The CDR3 loop is CASSGWTGDLFGNQPQHF. DNA for the CDR3: TGTGCCAGCAGTGGGTGGACAGGGGATCTCTTTGGCAATCAGCCCCAGCATTTT.

This chain links TRBV9 with TRBJ2-2, with D possibly TRBD1 on 6 matching bases. With 3 bases removed from V and 7 bases from J, the gap between germline ends came to 13 bases. This CDR3 is 14 amino acids long. Germline loops: CDR1 SGDLS, CDR2 YYNGEE. CDR3 sequence: CASSGGQPSGELFF. The CDR3 nucleotides are TGTGCCAGCAGCGGGGGACAACCCAGCGGGGAGCTGTTTTTT.

The CDR3 bases are TGTGCCAGCAGCTTAGGACAGGGAGGCAATCAGCCCCAGCATTTT. Encoded protein: CASSLGQGGNQPQHF. This rearrangement joins TRBV11-2 to TRBJ1-5, with 7 positions matching TRBD1. From germline, CDR1 is SGHAT and CDR2 FQNNGV. The CDR3 totals 15 residues. The trim removed 1 base at V and 2 bases at J, leaving 2 bases unmatched.

The V call is TRBV2, the J call TRBJ1-1; D gene unclear. Germline values: CDR1 SNHLY, CDR2 FYNNEI. This CDR3 spans 12 amino acids. The germline V and J ends were trimmed by 10 bases and 0 bases, with 9 bases remaining between them. This chain's CDR3 is CANALVNTEAFF. The CDR3 bases are TGTGCCAATGCTCTTGTGAACACTGAAGCTTTCTTT.

This chain uses TRBV12-3 or TRBV12-4 with TRBJ1-5, with D tentatively TRBD1 (5 bases). Trimming cost V 7 bases and J 3 bases, with 10 bases left between them. CDR3 length: 13 amino acids. Here the CDR3 reads CASTGGSNQPQHF. The DNA for the CDR3 is TGTGCCAGCACCGGGGGATCCAATCAGCCCCAGCATTTT.

The V call is TRBV6-5, the J call TRBJ1-4; no reliable D call. Germline V lookup: CDR1 MNHEY, CDR2 SVGAGI. The CDR3 sequence is 14 residues long. V was trimmed by 6 bases and J by 10 bases, leaving 18 bases between them. CDR3 DNA sequence: TGTGCCAGCAGGGGAAAGGTAGTTTCAGGAAAACTGTTTTTT. Residues: CASRGKVVSGKLFF.

The chain uses TRBV12-1 and TRBJ1-5. TRBV12-1 is a pseudogene segment. This CDR3 comprises 13 residues. This chain's CDR3 is CASRAFGDQPQHF. The CDR3 DNA reads as TGTGCCAGCAGAGCTTTTGGTGATCAGCCCCAGCATTTT.

The chain employs TRBV6-2 or TRBV6-3 and TRBJ1-2, with TRBD1 identical over 8 bases. CDR1 and CDR2 (germline): MNHEY, SVGEGT. V was clipped by 0 bases and J by 4 bases; unmatched bases: 7. The CDR3 spans 16 residues. This CDR3 is CASSYSDRAGGYGYTF. CDR3 coding DNA: TGTGCCAGCAGTTACTCGGACAGGGCTGGAGGCTATGGCTACACCTTC.

V usage is TRBV4-3 and J usage is TRBJ2-1, with D unclear. This CDR3 is built from 16 residues. Trimming removed 0 bases at V and 4 bases at J, with 13 bases between. CDR1 is LGHNA, CDR2 YSLEER, per germline. This CDR3 reads CASSQDGRSMYNEQFF. The CDR3, as DNA: TGCGCCAGCAGCCAAGATGGCAGGAGTATGTACAATGAGCAGTTCTTC.